The T cell receptor beta chain described here comes from a study of blood T cell repertoires in COVID-19 (dated by TCRdb to the early 2020s). About the full investigation: Samples covering the acute and convalescent phases of COVID-19 were provided by collaborators in the United States, Italy and Spain. The material from the prospective study consisted of cDNA or gDNA derived from T cells, B-cell-depleted T cells, or PBMCs. Deeply sampled blood TCRbeta repertoires from subjects exposed to, actively infected with, or recovered from COVID-19 were included in the dataset. The repertoires were made available in a free public database intended to serve as a resource for research on the immune response to SARS-CoV-2. Samples came from the ongoing ImmuneRACE study (first 160 participants) plus 1,254 subjects from 6 global collaborators. Nearly every sample came with metadata listing a de-identified subject ID, COVID-19 status, age in years and sex. Where available, HLA class I and class II types were taken from metadata supplied by the sample provider and were not determined by assay-based typing. Broad study findings and their caveats: The amount of clinical and demographic metadata varied by source and participant and was provided uncurated.

Measured from the cysteine to the phenylalanine, the CDR3 is 14 residues long. The only DNA kept is the CDR3, 42 bases in frame from the first base. V and J lose 3 bases and 11 bases, and a span of 19 bases separates them. Via the germline V gene, CDR1 is KGHSH and CDR2 LQKENI. TCRbeta CDR3 regions were amplified from genomic DNA using the immunoSEQ Assay, a bias-controlled multiplex PCR. The authors' analysis ran thus. The number of nucleated cells in each sample was estimated by amplification of reference gene primers within the assay. To quantify the absolute abundance of each unique TCRbeta CDR3 rearrangement, sequence reads were collapsed and filtered. For each sample, productive Simpson clonality was calculated by taking the square root of Simpson's diversity index across productive rearrangements. TCRdb mirrors the immuneACCESS table, restricted to in-frame sequences. Some clones are absent from its copies; in checked studies, under half trace to an unresolved V gene, and the reason for the others is unknown. That table is the source of V, J and clone size, and D and trimming were worked out from the DNA. This sample has more than 400,000 clones in its table, and about 90% of those were observed once. 0.6% of the sample belongs to the ten largest clones.

Concerning this clone itself: The antigen it recognizes is unknown. There are no base qualities to consult, and no much larger clone falls within one base.

Participants in the prospective study were aged about 18 to 95 years, lived in 24 United States geographic areas, and enrolled through a virtual design. To assign participants to cohorts, the prospective study relied on clinical history that participants themselves reported in a screening survey and a study questionnaire. ImmuneRACE Cohort 3 recovered participants were defined by two consecutive negative NP/OP PCR tests, healthcare professional clearance, or symptom resolution. Mobile phlebotomists in the prospective study collected whole blood, serum and a nasopharyngeal or oropharyngeal swab from every participant. Over a roughly 2-month period, participants in the prospective study had the option of providing additional blood draws and questionnaires. Blood samples from the prospective study were shipped frozen or at room temperature prior to DNA extraction.

The V and J genes are TRBV18 and TRBJ1-1, with a weak D call of TRBD1 (6 bases match). This TCR derives from a young man who had recovered from COVID-19. Sample: PBMCs or T cells enriched from blood (not recorded which). The CDR3 protein sequence reads: CASSPGGQILFAFF. The nucleotides read TGTGCCAGCTCACCCGGAGGACAGATTCTCTTCGCTTTCTTT.